The clone carrying this T cell receptor beta chain was observed at least ten times. Its cognate antigen is unknown. This entry belongs to a study of metastatic and nonmetastatic thyroid tumors. In the study overall: Comparison of repertoires was carried out across blood and tumor or nodule tissue from malignant and benign thyroid patients.

Study-wide points: The reported finding was significantly higher TCR beta diversity in malignant thyroid tumors relative to benign nodules, in blood and tumor.

Authors' analysis steps: Clinicopathological groups supplied CDR3 differences that were used to build a distant-metastasis classifier for papillary thyroid cancer. TCRdb redid the clone calls on the PCR reads using MiXCR. TCRdb assigned the V and J calls; the authors' analysis was not used. The data contain about 21,000 clones, 28% of them singletons. Each patient came to thyroid surgery without any prior treatment (of any kind). CDR1 is SGHRS and CDR2 is YFSETQ in the germline V gene. This CDR3 has 13 residues. V was pared by 7 bases and J by 2 bases, with 4 bases of the junction left unmatched. The receptor comes from a male donor with papillary thyroid cancer or a benign thyroid nodule (not recorded which). Some clones in this sample may be carry-over from other donors' samples. Sample: tumor tissue. The chain combines TRBV5-1 with TRBJ2-5; 8 bases map to TRBD1. In nucleotides, the CDR3 is TGCGCCAGCTGGCAGGGGGCACAAGAGACCCAGTACTTC. Residues: CASWQGAQETQYF. The variable domain in full, with the rest retrieved from reference TRBV5-1 and TRBJ2-5, is KAGVTQTPRYLIKTRGQQVTLSCSPISGHRSVSWYQQTPGQGLQFLFEYFSETQRNKGNFPGRFSGRQFSNSRSEMNVSTLELGDSALYLCASWQGAQETQYFGPGTRLLVL.